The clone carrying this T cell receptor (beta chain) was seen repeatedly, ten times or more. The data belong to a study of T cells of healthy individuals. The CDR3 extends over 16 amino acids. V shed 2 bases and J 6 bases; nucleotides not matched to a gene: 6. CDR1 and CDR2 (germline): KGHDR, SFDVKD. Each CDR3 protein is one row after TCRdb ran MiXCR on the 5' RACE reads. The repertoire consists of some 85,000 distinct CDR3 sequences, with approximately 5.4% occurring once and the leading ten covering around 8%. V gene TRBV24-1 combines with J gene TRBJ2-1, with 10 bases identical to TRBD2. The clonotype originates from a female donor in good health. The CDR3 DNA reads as TGTGCCACCAGTGATTCACTAGCGGGAAGACCCAATGAGCAGTTCTTC. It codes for CATSDSLAGRPNEQFF.